This paragraph reports one T cell receptor (beta chain). The antigen is not known. The data are from a study of identical twins. Study-level results: Partial confounding of zero-insertion analyses by invariant MAIT and iNKT cells was possible. Out-of-frame beta sequences exhibited a weaker degree of excess twin sharing.

TCRdb re-called the 5' RACE reads through MiXCR, storing one row per CDR3 protein. This sample yields just under 650,000 distinct CDR3 sequences, of which around 7.5% are seen a single time; 1.6% belongs to the top ten. The ends were cut back, 6 bases at V and 2 bases at J, with 18 bases in the middle. CDR3 length: 16 residues. In germline, CDR1 is MDHEN, CDR2 SYDVKM. A further study also used this sample, focusing on yellow fever vaccine responses in identical twins.

This receptor was obtained from a woman under 30 in good health. This rearrangement joins TRBV28 to TRBJ2-3; D tentatively reads TRBD1 or TRBD2 (5 bases each). Sequencing was performed on PBMCs. CDR3 nucleotide sequence: TGTGCCAGCAGCCCCCGGGACCTCTGCCTCACAGATACGCAGTATTTT. Translated: CASSPRDLCLTDTQYF.